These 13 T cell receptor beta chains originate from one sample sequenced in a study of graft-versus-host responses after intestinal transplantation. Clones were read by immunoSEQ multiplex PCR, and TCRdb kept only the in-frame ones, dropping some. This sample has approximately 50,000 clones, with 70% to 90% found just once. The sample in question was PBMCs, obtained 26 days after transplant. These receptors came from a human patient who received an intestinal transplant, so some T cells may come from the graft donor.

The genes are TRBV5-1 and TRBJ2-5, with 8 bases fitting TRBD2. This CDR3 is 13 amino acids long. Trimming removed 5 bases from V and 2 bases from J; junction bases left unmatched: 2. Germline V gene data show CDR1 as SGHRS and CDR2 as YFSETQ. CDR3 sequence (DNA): TGCGCCAGCAGAACTAGCGGACAAGAGACCCAGTACTTC. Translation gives CASRTSGQETQYF.

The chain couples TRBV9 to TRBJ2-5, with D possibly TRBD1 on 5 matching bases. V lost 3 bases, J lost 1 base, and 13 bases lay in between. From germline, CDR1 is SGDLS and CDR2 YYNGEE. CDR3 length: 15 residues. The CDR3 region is CASSATAGPQETQYF. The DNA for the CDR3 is TGTGCCAGCAGCGCAACGGCAGGGCCCCAAGAGACCCAGTACTTC.

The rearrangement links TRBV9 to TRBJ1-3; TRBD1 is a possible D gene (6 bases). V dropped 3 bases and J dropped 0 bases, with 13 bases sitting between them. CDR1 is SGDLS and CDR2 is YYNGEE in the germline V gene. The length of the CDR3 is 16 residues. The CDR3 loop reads CASSAGGGLSGNTIYF. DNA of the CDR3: TGTGCCAGCAGCGCGGGGGGCGGACTCTCTGGAAACACCATATATTTT.

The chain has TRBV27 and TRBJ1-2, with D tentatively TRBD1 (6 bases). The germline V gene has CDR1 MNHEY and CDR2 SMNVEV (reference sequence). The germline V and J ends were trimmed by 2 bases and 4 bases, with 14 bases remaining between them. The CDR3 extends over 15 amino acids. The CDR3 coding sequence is TGTGCCAGCAGTTTAAGGGCGACAGGCACCTATGGCTACACCTTC. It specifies CASSLRATGTYGYTF.

CDR3 region: CATQRGYNEQFF. CDR3 nucleotides: TGTGCCACCCAGCGGGGCTACAATGAGCAGTTCTTC. The rearrangement uses TRBV6-5 and TRBJ2-1; 7 nucleotides agree with TRBD2. CDR3 size: 12 residues. Germline V lookup: CDR1 MNHEY, CDR2 SVGAGI. J lost 3 bases, V lost 10 bases, and 3 bases had no gene match.

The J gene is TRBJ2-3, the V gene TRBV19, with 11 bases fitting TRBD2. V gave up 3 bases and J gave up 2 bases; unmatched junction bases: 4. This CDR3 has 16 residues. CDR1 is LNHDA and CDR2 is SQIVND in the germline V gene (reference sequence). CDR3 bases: TGTGCCAGTAGTATTGGTAGCGGGGGGGCCACAGATACGCAGTATTTT. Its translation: CASSIGSGGATDTQYF. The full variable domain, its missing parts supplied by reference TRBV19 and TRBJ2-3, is DGGITQSPKYLFRKEGQNVTLSCEQNLNHDAMYWYRQDPGQGLRLIYYSQIVNDFQKGDIAEGYSVSREKKESFPLTVTSAQKNPTAFYLCASSIGSGGATDTQYFGPGTRLTVL.

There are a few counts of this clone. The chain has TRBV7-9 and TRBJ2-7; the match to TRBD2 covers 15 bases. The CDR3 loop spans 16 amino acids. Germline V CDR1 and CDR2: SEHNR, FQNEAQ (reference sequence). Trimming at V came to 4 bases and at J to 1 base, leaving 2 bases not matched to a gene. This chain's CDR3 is CASSSGTSGGSYEQYF. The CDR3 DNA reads TGTGCCAGCAGCTCCGGGACTAGCGGGGGGTCCTACGAGCAGTACTTC.

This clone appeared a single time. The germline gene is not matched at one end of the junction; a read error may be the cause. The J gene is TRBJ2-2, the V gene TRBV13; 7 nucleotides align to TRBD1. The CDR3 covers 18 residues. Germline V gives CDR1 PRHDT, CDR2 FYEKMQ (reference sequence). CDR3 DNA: TGTGCCAGCAACTTAGGTCTTGGACAGGCGCTGAACACCGGGGAGCTGTTTTTT. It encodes CASNLGLGQALNTGELFF.

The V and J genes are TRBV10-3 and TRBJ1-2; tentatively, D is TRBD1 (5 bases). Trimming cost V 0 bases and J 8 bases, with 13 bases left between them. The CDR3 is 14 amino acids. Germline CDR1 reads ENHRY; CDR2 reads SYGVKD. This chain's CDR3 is CAISESIFREGYTF. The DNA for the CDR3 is TGTGCCATCAGTGAGTCGATTTTCAGGGAAGGCTACACCTTC.

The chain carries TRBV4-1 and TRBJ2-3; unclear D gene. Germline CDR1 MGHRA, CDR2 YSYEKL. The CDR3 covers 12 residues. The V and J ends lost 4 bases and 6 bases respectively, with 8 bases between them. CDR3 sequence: CASSLERDTQYF. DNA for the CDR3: TGCGCCAGCAGCCTCGAACGGGATACGCAGTATTTT.

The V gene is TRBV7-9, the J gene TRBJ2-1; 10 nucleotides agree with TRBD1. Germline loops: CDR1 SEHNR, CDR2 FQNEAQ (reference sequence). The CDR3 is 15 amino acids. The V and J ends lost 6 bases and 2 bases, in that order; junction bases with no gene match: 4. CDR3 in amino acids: CASSTGQGAYNEQFF. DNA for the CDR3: TGTGCCAGCAGTACCGGACAGGGGGCCTACAATGAGCAGTTCTTC. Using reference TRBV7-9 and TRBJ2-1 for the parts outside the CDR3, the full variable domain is DTGVSQNPRHKITKRGQNVTFRCDPISEHNRLYWYRQTLGQGPEFLTYFQNEAQLEKSRLLSDRFSAERPKGSFSTLEIQRTEQGDSAMYLCASSTGQGAYNEQFFGPGTRLTVL.

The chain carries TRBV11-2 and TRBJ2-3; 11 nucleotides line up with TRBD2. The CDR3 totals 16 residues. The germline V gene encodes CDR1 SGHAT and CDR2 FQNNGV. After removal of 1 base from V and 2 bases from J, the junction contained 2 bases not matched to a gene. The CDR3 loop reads CASSLASGGNTDTQYF. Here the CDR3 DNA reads TGTGCCAGCAGCTTAGCTAGCGGGGGGAACACAGATACGCAGTATTTT.

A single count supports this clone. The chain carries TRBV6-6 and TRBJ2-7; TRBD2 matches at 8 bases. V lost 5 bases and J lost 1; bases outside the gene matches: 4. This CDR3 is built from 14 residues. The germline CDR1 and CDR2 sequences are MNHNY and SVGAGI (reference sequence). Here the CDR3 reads CASSTGTRSYEQYF. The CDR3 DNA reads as TGTGCCAGCAGTACCGGGACTAGATCCTACGAGCAGTACTTC.